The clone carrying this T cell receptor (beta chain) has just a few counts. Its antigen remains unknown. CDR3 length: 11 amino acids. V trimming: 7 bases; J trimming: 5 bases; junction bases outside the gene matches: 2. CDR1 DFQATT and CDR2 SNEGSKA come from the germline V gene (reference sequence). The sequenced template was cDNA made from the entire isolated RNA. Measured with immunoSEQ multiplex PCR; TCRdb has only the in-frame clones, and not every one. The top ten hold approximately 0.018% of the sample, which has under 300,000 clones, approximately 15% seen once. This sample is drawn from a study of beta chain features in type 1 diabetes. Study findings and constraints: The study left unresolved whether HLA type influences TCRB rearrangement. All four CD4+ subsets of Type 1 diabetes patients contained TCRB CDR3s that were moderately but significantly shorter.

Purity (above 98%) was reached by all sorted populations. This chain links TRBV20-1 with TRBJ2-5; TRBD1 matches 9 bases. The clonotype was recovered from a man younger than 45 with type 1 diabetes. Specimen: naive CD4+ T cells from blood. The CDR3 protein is CSGGQGETQYF. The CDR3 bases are TGCAGTGGGGGACAGGGCGAGACCCAGTACTTC.